The clone carrying this T cell receptor (beta chain) was seen only a few times. Its target is unknown. These data belong to a study of shared clonotypes between healthy human individuals. Study-wide findings and caveats: The sharing of roughly 5% of naive CD4 clonotypes was seen across several donors. In contrast to clonotypes shared by all four donors, non-shared clonotypes had lower generation probabilities.

Method: immunoSEQ multiplex PCR; TCRdb's copy keeps in-frame clones and lacks some. The table has around 700,000 clones, about 91% seen once; the top ten hold about 24%. The V segment lost 7 bases and the J segment 5 bases; nucleotides outside the gene matches: 4. Germline CDR1 reads SQVTM; CDR2 reads ANQGSEA. The CDR3 extends over 12 amino acids. CD45RO-negative cells were positively selected for CCR7, leaving out terminally differentiated effector memory CD45RA+ cells. Each donor was a Caucasian adult residing in Nashville, Tennessee. The rearrangement links TRBV29-1 to TRBJ2-3; TRBD2 matches 9 bases. The TCR originated in a man aged 25 to 45 in good health. Specimen: naive CD8+ T cells sorted from blood. Here the CDR3 DNA reads TGCAGCGGTAGCGGGAGAGGAGATACGCAGTATTTT. Translation gives CSGSGRGDTQYF.